This TCR beta chain was sequenced during a study of shared clonotypes between healthy human individuals. Comments on this clone: What it binds is not known.

Deep level was the assay's run setting. Produced via immunoSEQ multiplex PCR; TCRdb's table is partial and in-frame only. The sample records roughly 2.1 million clones, roughly 91% being singletons. Trimming pared 2 bases from V and 5 bases from J, leaving 10 bases between. The CDR3 is 13 amino acids. From germline, CDR1 is MNHEY and CDR2 SMNVEV (reference sequence). As defined, naive CD8 cells were CD45RO-negative and positively selected for CCR7, with terminally differentiated effector memory CD45RA+ cells excluded. Study outcomes and limitations: Larger estimated richness was generally seen in naive subsets than in memory subsets. Among non-shared clonotypes, generation probabilities were lower than among those shared by all four donors.

The material sequenced was naive CD8+ T cells from PBMCs. The source of this sequence is a man aged 18 to 30 in good health. Some clones in this sample may be carry-over from other donors' samples. The rearrangement links TRBV27 to TRBJ2-7; D uncertain. In DNA form, the CDR3 reads TGTGCCAGCAGTTTAAACTATCTTCACGAGCAGTACTTC. Amino acids: CASSLNYLHEQYF.